This TCR beta chain was recovered during a study of Tregs in tolerant kidney transplant recipients. Study-level background: Related graft donors supplied nonmyeloablative bone marrow transplants, and mixed chimerism was transient.

Germline loops: CDR1 SEHNR, CDR2 FQNEAQ (reference sequence). Trimming took 4 bases from V and 1 from J, leaving 13 bases between them. The CDR3 has 15 amino acids. Measured with immunoSEQ multiplex PCR; TCRdb has only the in-frame clones, and not every one. The repertoire includes about 110,000 clones, 90% of them detected once, and 0.3% to 0.4% sits in the top ten. Material: CD4+ T cells from blood, obtained before the transplant. J is TRBJ1-1 and V is TRBV7-9; perhaps TRBD1 as D (5 bases). This TCR was sampled from a human donor who received a combined kidney and bone marrow transplant. The CDR3 region has the DNA TGTGCCAGCAGCTGGAGACAGCTTACGAACACTGAAGCTTTCTTT. It translates to CASSWRQLTNTEAFF.